Listed below are T cell receptor beta chains from one sample, sequenced in a study of T cell changes during pregnancy in multiple sclerosis. Measured with immunoSEQ multiplex PCR; TCRdb has only the in-frame clones, and not every one. The repertoire consists of some 70,000 clones, with 91% occurring once and the leading ten covering about 2.1%. This specimen consisted of peripheral blood, obtained in the first trimester of pregnancy. These receptors were collected from a female donor with multiple sclerosis, enrolled in a pregnancy study. Each CDR3 is given with its conserved first and last residue. The D gene is left open where the match is weak. Size values are once, few and many counts, or a class for expanded clones, and some rows have none.

j_gene	v_gene	d_gene	abundance	CDR3aa	CDR3nt
TRBJ2-1	TRBV18	TRBD2	-	CASSSSGGINEQFF	TGTGCCAGCTCCTCTAGCGGGGGGATCAATGAGCAGTTCTTC
TRBJ1-1	TRBV2	TRBD1	-	CASSARGGMNTEAFF	TGTGCCAGCAGTGCCCGAGGGGGCATGAACACTGAAGCTTTCTTT
TRBJ2-3	TRBV10-3	TRBD2	-	CASGRGTSGSFDTQYF	TGTGCCTCAGGGAGGGGGACTAGCGGGAGCTTCGATACGCAGTATTTT
TRBJ1-4	TRBV28	-	-	CASSQGGSNEKLFF	TGTGCCAGCAGTCAAGGGGGATCTAATGAAAAACTGTTTTTT
TRBJ2-5	TRBV5-6	-	-	CASSSFTGFQETQYF	TGTGCCAGCAGCTCCTTTACAGGATTCCAAGAGACCCAGTACTTC
TRBJ1-2	TRBV7-9	TRBD1	-	CASSRGTDHLYGYTF	TGTGCCAGCAGTAGGGGGACAGACCATCTCTATGGCTACACCTTC
TRBJ1-2	TRBV7-9	-	-	CASDPNREGDGYTF	TGTGCCAGCGACCCGAATAGGGAGGGCGATGGCTACACCTTC
TRBJ2-7	TRBV30	TRBD2	-	CAWSSGLAGGGDEQYF	TGTGCCTGGAGTAGTGGACTAGCGGGAGGAGGGGACGAGCAGTACTTC
TRBJ2-7	TRBV5-1	TRBD1	once	CASSPDRGLNEQYF	TGCGCCAGCAGCCCGGACAGGGGGCTTAACGAGCAGTACTTC
TRBJ2-5	TRBV29-1	TRBD1	-	CSAPGDRGSQETQYF	TGCAGCGCCCCAGGGGACAGGGGAAGCCAAGAGACCCAGTACTTC
TRBJ2-7	TRBV29-1	-	-	CSVGRSGSDEQYF	TGCAGCGTTGGAAGGAGTGGTTCCGACGAGCAGTACTTC
TRBJ2-3	TRBV7-2	TRBD1	once	CASSLGTGADTQYF	TGTGCCAGCAGCCTTGGGACAGGGGCAGATACGCAGTATTTT
TRBJ2-1	TRBV9	TRBD1	-	CASSVGQGLGEQFF	TGTGCCAGCAGCGTGGGACAGGGATTAGGCGAGCAGTTCTTC
TRBJ2-1	TRBV5-1	TRBD1	-	CASSTDRGRVNEQFF	TGCGCCAGCAGCACGGACAGGGGGCGTGTAAATGAGCAGTTCTTC
TRBJ2-1	TRBV5-4	-	-	CASSLARVAGNEQFF	TGTGCCAGCAGCTTGGCCAGGGTAGCCGGGAATGAGCAGTTCTTC
TRBJ1-1	TRBV15	TRBD1	-	CATSRGDRGRSTEAFF	TGTGCCACCAGCAGAGGGGACAGGGGGCGCAGCACTGAAGCTTTCTTT
TRBJ2-7	TRBV5-6	TRBD1	-	CASSAFDRGEQYF	TGTGCCAGCAGCGCCTTTGACAGGGGCGAGCAGTACTTC
TRBJ1-1	TRBV4-1	-	-	CASSQFGRGNTEAFF	TGCGCCAGCAGCCAATTTGGTCGGGGGAACACTGAAGCTTTCTTT
TRBJ1-3	TRBV18	-	-	CASSPTGTISGNTIYF	TGTGCCAGCTCACCAACAGGTACGATCTCTGGAAACACCATATATTTT
TRBJ2-3	TRBV4-1	-	-	CASSQGASTDTQYF	TGCGCCAGCAGCCAAGGGGCCAGCACAGATACGCAGTATTTT
TRBJ1-1	TRBV5-8	-	-	CASSLGQLFNTEAFF	TGTGCCAGCAGCTTGGGACAGCTTTTCAACACTGAAGCTTTCTTT
TRBJ1-1	TRBV30	-	few	CAWSVGRNTEAFF	TGTGCCTGGAGTGTCGGGAGGAACACTGAAGCTTTCTTT
TRBJ2-7	TRBV28	TRBD2	-	CASSLYPSGSSYEQYF	TGTGCCAGCAGTTTATATCCTAGCGGGAGCTCCTACGAGCAGTACTTC
TRBJ2-3	TRBV5-1	TRBD1	-	CASSLAGTGGTDTQYF	TGCGCCAGCAGCTTAGCCGGGACAGGGGGCACAGATACGCAGTATTTT
TRBJ2-1	TRBV7-3	TRBD2	-	CASSPLPSTSGGAYNEQFF	TGTGCCAGCAGCCCATTGCCCTCAACTAGCGGGGGGGCCTACAATGAGCAGTTCTTC